The next 5 T cell receptor beta chains were all read from a single sample in a study of shared T cell receptors in the human thymus. The data were produced by immunoSEQ multiplex PCR, yet TCRdb's version contains in-frame clones alone and is incomplete. The profile shows 650,000 to 950,000 clones, 75% to 90% of them singletons. The same data also went into a second study, on human thymus T cells.

The source material was thymocytes. The receptors derive from a girl in the first two years of life with a congenital heart defect.

V usage is TRBV9 and J usage is TRBJ1-2; no clear D gene. The V end was cut by 2 bases, the J end by 6 bases, with 11 bases between. CDR1 and CDR2 (germline): SGDLS, YYNGEE. The CDR3 extends over 13 amino acids. The CDR3: CASSVGPGNGYTF. CDR3 nucleotide sequence: TGTGCCAGCAGCGTCGGCCCAGGAAATGGCTACACCTTC.

The chain has TRBV28 and TRBJ1-1, with TRBD1 matching over 8 bases. This CDR3 is built from 15 residues. The ends lost 5 bases at V and 0 bases at J; junction bases unmatched: 5. The germline V gene has CDR1 MDHEN and CDR2 SYDVKM. CDR3 sequence reads: CASSVQGAMNTEAFF. CDR3 in DNA: TGTGCCAGCAGTGTTCAGGGGGCCATGAACACTGAAGCTTTCTTT.

This chain joins TRBV25-1 and TRBJ2-7; D is possibly TRBD2 (5 bases). Trimming shortened V by 0 bases and J by 5 bases, and 14 bases separated the two germline ends. CDR1 MGHDK and CDR2 SYGVNS come from the germline V gene. The CDR3 runs 15 residues. CDR3 residues: CASSEYLAGRHEQYF. The DNA for the CDR3 is TGTGCCAGCAGTGAATATTTGGCGGGTAGGCACGAGCAGTACTTC.

The V and J genes are TRBV15 and TRBJ1-1, with 9 bases identical to TRBD1. The CDR3 runs to 17 residues. Per the germline V gene, CDR1 is LNHNV and CDR2 is YYDKDF (reference sequence). V shed 1 base, J shed 4 bases, and the junction held 10 bases outside the gene matches. As DNA, the CDR3 is TGTGCCACCAGCAGAGGCCCAACAGGGGGCGACCCCACTGAAGCTTTCTTT. Its protein is CATSRGPTGGDPTEAFF.

The rearrangement joins TRBV11-3 to TRBJ2-7, with 9 positions matching TRBD1. The CDR3 spans 16 residues. Germline V gene sequence: CDR1 SGHNT, CDR2 YENEEA. V lost 5 bases and J lost 5; bases outside the gene matches: 13. The CDR3 region is CASSPGSEQGANEQYF. The CDR3, as DNA: TGTGCCAGCAGCCCTGGCTCTGAACAGGGGGCGAACGAGCAGTACTTC. Full variable domain (outside the CDR3, taken from reference TRBV11-3 and TRBJ2-7): EAGVVQSPRYKIIEKKQPVAFWCNPISGHNTLYWYLQNLGQGPELLIRYENEEAVDDSQLPKDRFSAERLKGVDSTLKIQPAELGDSAVYLCASSPGSEQGANEQYFGPGTRLTVT.